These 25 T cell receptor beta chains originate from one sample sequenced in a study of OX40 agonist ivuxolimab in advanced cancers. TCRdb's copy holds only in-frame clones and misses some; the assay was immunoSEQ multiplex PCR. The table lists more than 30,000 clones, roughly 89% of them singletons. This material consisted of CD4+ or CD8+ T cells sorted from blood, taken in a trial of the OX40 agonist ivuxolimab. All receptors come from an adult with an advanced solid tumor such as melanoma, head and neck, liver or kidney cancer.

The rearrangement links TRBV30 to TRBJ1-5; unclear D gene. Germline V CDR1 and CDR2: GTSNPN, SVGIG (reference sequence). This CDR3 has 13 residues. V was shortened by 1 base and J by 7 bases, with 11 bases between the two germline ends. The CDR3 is CAWSAHLGQPQHF. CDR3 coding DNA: TGTGCCTGGAGTGCCCATCTCGGGCAGCCCCAGCATTTT. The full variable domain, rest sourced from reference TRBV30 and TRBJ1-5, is SQTIHQWPATLVQPVGSPLSLECTVEGTSNPNLYWYRQAAGRGLQLLFYSVGIGQISSEVPQNLSASRPQDRQFILSSKKLLLSDSGFYLCAWSAHLGQPQHFGDGTRLSIL.

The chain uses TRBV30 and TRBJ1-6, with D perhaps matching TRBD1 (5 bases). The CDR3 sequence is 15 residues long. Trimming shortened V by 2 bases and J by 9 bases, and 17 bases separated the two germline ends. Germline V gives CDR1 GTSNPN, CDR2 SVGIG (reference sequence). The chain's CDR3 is CAWSLRGRISSPLHF. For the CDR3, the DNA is TGTGCCTGGAGTCTGAGGGGTCGCATAAGTTCACCCCTCCACTTT.

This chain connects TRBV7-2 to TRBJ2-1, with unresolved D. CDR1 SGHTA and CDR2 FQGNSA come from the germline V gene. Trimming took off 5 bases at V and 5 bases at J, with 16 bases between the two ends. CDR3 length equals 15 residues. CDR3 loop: CASSRGPTLNNEQFF. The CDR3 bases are TGTGCCAGCAGCCGCGGACCGACCCTCAACAATGAGCAGTTCTTC.

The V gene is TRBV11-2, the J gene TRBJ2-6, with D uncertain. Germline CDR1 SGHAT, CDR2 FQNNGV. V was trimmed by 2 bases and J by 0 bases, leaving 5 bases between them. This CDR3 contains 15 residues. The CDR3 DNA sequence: TGTGCCAGCAGCTTATCTAACTCTGGGGCCAACGTCCTGACTTTC. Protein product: CASSLSNSGANVLTF.

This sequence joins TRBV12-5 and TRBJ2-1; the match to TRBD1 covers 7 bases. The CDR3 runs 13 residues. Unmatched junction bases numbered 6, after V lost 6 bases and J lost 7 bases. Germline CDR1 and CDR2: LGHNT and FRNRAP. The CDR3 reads CASGRGTENEQFF. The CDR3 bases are TGTGCTAGTGGCCGAGGGACAGAGAATGAGCAGTTCTTC.

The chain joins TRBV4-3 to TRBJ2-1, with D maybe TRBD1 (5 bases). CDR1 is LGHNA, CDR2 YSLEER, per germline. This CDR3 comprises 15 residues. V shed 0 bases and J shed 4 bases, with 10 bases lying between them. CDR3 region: CASSQEIRGYNEQFF. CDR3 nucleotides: TGCGCCAGCAGCCAAGAAATTAGGGGATACAATGAGCAGTTCTTC.

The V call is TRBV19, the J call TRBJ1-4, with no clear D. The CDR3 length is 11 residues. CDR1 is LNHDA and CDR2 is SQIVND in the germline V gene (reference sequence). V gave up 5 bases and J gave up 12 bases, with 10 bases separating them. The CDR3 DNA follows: TGTGCCAGTAGTTCCCTAACAGAACTGTTTTTT. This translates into CASSSLTELFF.

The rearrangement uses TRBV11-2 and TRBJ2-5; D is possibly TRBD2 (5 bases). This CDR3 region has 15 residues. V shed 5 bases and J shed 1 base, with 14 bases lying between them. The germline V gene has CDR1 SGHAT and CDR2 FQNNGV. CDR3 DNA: TGTGCCAGCAGCGATATTCGGAGGCTCCAAGAGACCCAGTACTTC. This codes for CASSDIRRLQETQYF.

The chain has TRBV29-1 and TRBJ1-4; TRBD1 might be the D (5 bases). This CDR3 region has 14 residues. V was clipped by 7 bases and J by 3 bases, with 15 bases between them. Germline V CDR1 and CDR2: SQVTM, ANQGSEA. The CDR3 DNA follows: TGCAGCGCCGCCCGGGGGGGTGCTAATGAAAAACTGTTTTTT. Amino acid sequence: CSAARGGANEKLFF.

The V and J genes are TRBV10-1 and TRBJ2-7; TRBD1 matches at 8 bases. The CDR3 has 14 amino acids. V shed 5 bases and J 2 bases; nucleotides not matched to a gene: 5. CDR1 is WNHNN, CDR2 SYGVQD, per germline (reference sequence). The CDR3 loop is CASSNRDRTYEQYF. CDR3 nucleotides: TGCGCCAGCAGTAATAGGGACAGGACCTACGAGCAGTACTTC.

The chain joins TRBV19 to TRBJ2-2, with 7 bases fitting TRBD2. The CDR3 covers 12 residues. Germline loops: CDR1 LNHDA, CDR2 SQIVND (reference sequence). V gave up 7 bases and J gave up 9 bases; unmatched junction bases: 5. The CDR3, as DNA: TGTGCCAGTACTTTAAGCGGGAGGGAGCTGTTTTTT. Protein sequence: CASTLSGRELFF.

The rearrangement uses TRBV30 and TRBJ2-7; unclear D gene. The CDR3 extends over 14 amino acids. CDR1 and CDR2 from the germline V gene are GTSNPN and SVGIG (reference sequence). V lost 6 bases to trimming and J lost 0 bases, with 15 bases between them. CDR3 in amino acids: CACYPRHSSYEQYF. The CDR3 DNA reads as TGTGCCTGTTACCCCCGACATAGCTCCTACGAGCAGTACTTC. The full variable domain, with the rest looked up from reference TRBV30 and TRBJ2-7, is SQTIHQWPATLVQPVGSPLSLECTVEGTSNPNLYWYRQAAGRGLQLLFYSVGIGQISSEVPQNLSASRPQDRQFILSSKKLLLSDSGFYLCACYPRHSSYEQYFGPGTRLTVT.

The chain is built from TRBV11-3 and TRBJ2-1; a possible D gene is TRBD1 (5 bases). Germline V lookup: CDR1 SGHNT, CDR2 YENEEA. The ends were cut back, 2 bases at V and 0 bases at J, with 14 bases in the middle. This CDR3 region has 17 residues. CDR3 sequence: CASSLRPTASSYNEQFF. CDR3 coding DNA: TGTGCCAGCAGCTTACGACCGACAGCAAGCTCCTACAATGAGCAGTTCTTC. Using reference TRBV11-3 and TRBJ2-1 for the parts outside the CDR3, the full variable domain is EAGVVQSPRYKIIEKKQPVAFWCNPISGHNTLYWYLQNLGQGPELLIRYENEEAVDDSQLPKDRFSAERLKGVDSTLKIQPAELGDSAVYLCASSLRPTASSYNEQFFGPGTRLTVL.

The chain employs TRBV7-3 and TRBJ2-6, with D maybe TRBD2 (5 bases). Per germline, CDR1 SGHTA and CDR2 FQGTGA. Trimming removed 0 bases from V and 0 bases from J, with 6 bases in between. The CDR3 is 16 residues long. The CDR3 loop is CASSLTGSSGANVLTF. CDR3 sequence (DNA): TGTGCCAGCAGCTTAACGGGGAGCTCTGGGGCCAACGTCCTGACTTTC.

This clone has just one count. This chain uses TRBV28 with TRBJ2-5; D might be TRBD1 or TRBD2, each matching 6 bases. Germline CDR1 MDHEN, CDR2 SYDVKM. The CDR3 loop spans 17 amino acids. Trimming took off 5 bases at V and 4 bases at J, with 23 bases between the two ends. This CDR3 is CASSPLRRGTGGETQYF. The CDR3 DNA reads TGTGCCAGCAGTCCTCTGAGGAGGGGGACTGGAGGAGAGACCCAGTACTTC.

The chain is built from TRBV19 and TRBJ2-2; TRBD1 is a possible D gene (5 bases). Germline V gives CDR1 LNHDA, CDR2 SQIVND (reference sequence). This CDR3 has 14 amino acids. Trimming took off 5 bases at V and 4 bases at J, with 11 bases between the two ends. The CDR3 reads CASSDSTVTGELFF. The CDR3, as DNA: TGTGCCAGTAGTGACAGTACCGTCACCGGGGAGCTGTTTTTT.

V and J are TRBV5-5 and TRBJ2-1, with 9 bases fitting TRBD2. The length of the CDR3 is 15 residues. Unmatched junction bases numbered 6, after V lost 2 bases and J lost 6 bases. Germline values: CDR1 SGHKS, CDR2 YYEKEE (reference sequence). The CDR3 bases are TGTGCCAGCAGCTTCTGGCGGGAGGGCCCCAATGAGCAGTTCTTC. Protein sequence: CASSFWREGPNEQFF.

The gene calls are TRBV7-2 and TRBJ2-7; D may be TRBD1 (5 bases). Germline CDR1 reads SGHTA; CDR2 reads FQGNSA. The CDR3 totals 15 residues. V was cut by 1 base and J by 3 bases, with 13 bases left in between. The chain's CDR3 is CASSLVSQGVYEQYF. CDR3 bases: TGTGCCAGCAGCTTAGTCAGTCAGGGCGTCTACGAGCAGTACTTC.

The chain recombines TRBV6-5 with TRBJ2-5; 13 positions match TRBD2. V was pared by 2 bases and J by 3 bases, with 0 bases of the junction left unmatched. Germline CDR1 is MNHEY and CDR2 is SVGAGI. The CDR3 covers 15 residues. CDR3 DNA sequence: TGTGCCAGCAGTTACACTAGCGGGGGGGAAGAGACCCAGTACTTC. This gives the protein CASSYTSGGEETQYF.

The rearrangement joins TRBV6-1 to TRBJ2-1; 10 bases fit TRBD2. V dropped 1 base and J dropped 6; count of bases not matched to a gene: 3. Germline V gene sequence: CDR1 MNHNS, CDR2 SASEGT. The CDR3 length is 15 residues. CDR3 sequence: CASSEGTSGINEQFF. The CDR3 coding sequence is TGTGCCAGCAGTGAAGGTACTAGCGGGATCAATGAGCAGTTCTTC.

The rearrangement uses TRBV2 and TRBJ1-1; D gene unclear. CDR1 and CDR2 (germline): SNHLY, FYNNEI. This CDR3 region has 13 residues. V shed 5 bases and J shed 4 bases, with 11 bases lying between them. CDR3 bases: TGTGCCAGCAGTTTCATAGTAGGCACTGAAGCTTTCTTT. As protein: CASSFIVGTEAFF. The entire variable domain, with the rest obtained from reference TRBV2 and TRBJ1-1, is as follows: EPEVTQTPSHQVTQMGQEVILRCVPISNHLYFYWYRQILGQKVEFLVSFYNNEISEKSEIFDDQFSVERPDGSNFTLKIRSTKLEDSAMYFCASSFIVGTEAFFGQGTRLTVV.

The CDR3 here is CASSEFGGGTNTQYF. The CDR3 nucleotides read TGTGCCAGCAGTGAATTCGGGGGGGGGACGAATACGCAGTATTTT. This chain joins TRBV6-1 and TRBJ2-3; the match to TRBD2 covers 8 bases. This CDR3 contains 15 residues. Germline V lookup: CDR1 MNHNS, CDR2 SASEGT. The V gene end was trimmed by 2 bases and the J gene end by 7 bases; junction bases not matched to a gene: 8.

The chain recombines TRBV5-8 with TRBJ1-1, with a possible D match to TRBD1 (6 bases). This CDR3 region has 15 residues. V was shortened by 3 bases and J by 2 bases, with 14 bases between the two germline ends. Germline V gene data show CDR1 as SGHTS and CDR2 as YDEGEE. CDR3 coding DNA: TGTGCCAGCAGCTCAAAACAGGGACTTAACACTGAAGCTTTCTTT. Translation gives CASSSKQGLNTEAFF.

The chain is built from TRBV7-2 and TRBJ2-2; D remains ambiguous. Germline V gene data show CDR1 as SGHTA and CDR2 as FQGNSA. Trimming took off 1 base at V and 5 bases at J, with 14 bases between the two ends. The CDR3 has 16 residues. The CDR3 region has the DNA TGTGCCAGCAGCTTAGTCCTGCAACCGCGTACCGGGGAGCTGTTTTTT. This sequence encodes CASSLVLQPRTGELFF. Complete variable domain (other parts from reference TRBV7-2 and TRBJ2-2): GAGVSQSPSNKVTEKGKDVELRCDPISGHTALYWYRQSLGQGLEFLIYFQGNSAPDKSGLPSDRFSAERTGGSVSTLTIQRTQQEDSAVYLCASSLVLQPRTGELFFGEGSRLTVL.

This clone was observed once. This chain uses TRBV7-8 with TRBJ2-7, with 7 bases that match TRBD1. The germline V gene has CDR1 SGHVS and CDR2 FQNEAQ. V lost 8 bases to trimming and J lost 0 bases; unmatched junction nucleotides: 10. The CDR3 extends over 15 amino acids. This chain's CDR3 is CASVEGQLNSYEQYF. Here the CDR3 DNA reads TGTGCCAGCGTCGAGGGACAGCTAAACTCCTACGAGCAGTACTTC.